One and the same sample provided the 19 T cell receptor beta chains below, sequenced in a study of CD8 T cells in Susac syndrome. An amount of RNA that ranged from roughly 0.45 to 1 ug was reverse transcribed with random hexamers. TCRdb recomputed calls from the immunoSEQ multiplex PCR reads with MiXCR, one row per CDR3 protein. The table includes about 180,000 distinct CDR3 sequences, 85% to 95% detected once. Sample: CD8+ T cells from PBMCs. The origin of the receptors is a human donor with multiple sclerosis.

This chain joins TRBV29-1 and TRBJ2-1, with 8 bases identical to TRBD1. Germline CDR1 reads SQVTM; CDR2 reads ANQGSEA. The CDR3 runs 12 residues. Trimming removed 7 bases from V and 3 bases from J; junction bases left unmatched: 2. Written as DNA, the CDR3 is TGCAGCGGGGGACAGGTCTACAATGAGCAGTTCTTC. Protein product: CSGGQVYNEQFF.

This rearrangement joins TRBV2 to TRBJ2-7; TRBD2 aligns across 10 bases. The CDR3 loop spans 14 amino acids. Trimming took 8 bases from V and 4 from J; bases not matched to a gene: 8. Germline assignment: CDR1 SNHLY and CDR2 FYNNEI. The CDR3 region is CASLRTSGTYEQYF. Here the CDR3 DNA reads TGTGCCAGCCTCCGTACTAGCGGGACATACGAGCAGTACTTC. The full variable domain, its missing parts supplied by reference TRBV2 and TRBJ2-7, is EPEVTQTPSHQVTQMGQEVILRCVPISNHLYFYWYRQILGQKVEFLVSFYNNEISEKSEIFDDQFSVERPDGSNFTLKIRSTKLEDSAMYFCASLRTSGTYEQYFGPGTRLTVT.

The genes are TRBV29-1 and TRBJ2-7; no reliable D call. Trimming took 4 bases from V and 6 from J, leaving 10 bases between them. Germline CDR1 SQVTM, CDR2 ANQGSEA. The CDR3 contains 11 residues. The CDR3 spells CSVATLLEQYF. The DNA for the CDR3 is TGCAGCGTTGCTACTCTCCTCGAGCAGTACTTC.

The rearrangement uses TRBV5-1 and TRBJ2-1, with TRBD2 identical over 8 bases. The CDR3 extends over 16 amino acids. V shed 3 bases and J 5 bases; nucleotides not matched to a gene: 10. CDR1 SGHRS and CDR2 YFSETQ come from the germline V gene. This CDR3 reads CASSWHTSGAHNEQFF. CDR3 in DNA: TGCGCCAGCAGCTGGCACACTAGCGGCGCCCACAATGAGCAGTTCTTC.

The chain links TRBV2 to TRBJ1-5; TRBD1 matches 7 bases. The CDR3 spans 15 residues. Per the germline V gene, CDR1 is SNHLY and CDR2 is FYNNEI. Trimming took 7 bases from V and 0 from J; bases not matched to a gene: 6. The CDR3 here is CASNMDRNSNQPQHF. The CDR3 DNA is TGTGCCAGCAACATGGACAGGAATAGCAATCAGCCCCAGCATTTT.

The chain joins TRBV7-6 to TRBJ1-5; no reliable D call. The CDR3 is 13 residues long. Germline V CDR1 and CDR2: SGHVS, FNYEAQ. With 5 bases removed from V and 11 bases from J, the gap between germline ends came to 16 bases. CDR3: CASSKSTTGAQHF. Here the CDR3 DNA reads TGTGCCAGCAGCAAATCCACCACCGGGGCCCAGCATTTT.

The chain is built from TRBV7-9 and TRBJ2-7; either TRBD1 or TRBD2 may fit D (6 bases each). V was cut by 5 bases and J by 4 bases, with 27 bases left in between. This CDR3 comprises 18 residues. Looked up from germline, CDR1 is SEHNR and CDR2 is FQNEAQ (reference sequence). The CDR3 region is CASSTVGGPQVRKYEQYF. CDR3 coding DNA: TGTGCCAGCAGCACTGTAGGGGGGCCACAAGTCCGGAAGTACGAGCAGTACTTC.

The DNA for the CDR3 is TGTGCCATCAGTGAAACAGGGGGAGATTCACCCCTCCACTTT. Encoded protein: CAISETGGDSPLHF. This chain connects TRBV10-3 to TRBJ1-6; 8 bases fit TRBD1. Per the germline V gene, CDR1 is ENHRY and CDR2 is SYGVKD. This CDR3 contains 14 residues. V was pared by 3 bases and J by 8 bases, with 3 bases of the junction left unmatched.

V gene TRBV27 combines with J gene TRBJ2-7, with D possibly matching TRBD2 (6 bases). The CDR3 sequence is 14 residues long. The germline V gene has CDR1 MNHEY and CDR2 SMNVEV (reference sequence). V lost 3 bases and J lost 5, with 14 bases in between. The CDR3 DNA reads TGTGCCAGCAGTTTCATTGCGGAGGGCGACGAGCAGTACTTC. This translates into CASSFIAEGDEQYF.

The genes are TRBV7-9 and TRBJ2-7; a weak D match, TRBD1 (6 bases). Trimming cost V 4 bases and J 1 base, with 17 bases left between them. Germline-derived CDR1 and CDR2 are SEHNR and FQNEAQ (reference sequence). The CDR3 covers 16 residues. The DNA for the CDR3 is TGTGCCAGCAGCTCTCTCCCAAAGGACAGTTCCTACGAGCAGTACTTC. Residues: CASSSLPKDSSYEQYF.

V usage is TRBV25-1 and J usage is TRBJ2-7; 7 bases align to TRBD1. This CDR3 is 16 amino acids long. The V gene's germline CDR1 is MGHDK and CDR2 SYGVNS. V dropped 4 bases and J dropped 0; count of bases not matched to a gene: 9. The CDR3 loop is CASSGYPGQTSYEQYF. DNA for the CDR3: TGTGCCAGCAGTGGATATCCGGGACAGACCTCCTACGAGCAGTACTTC.

This clonotype was counted once. V and J are TRBV9 and TRBJ2-1, with a weak D call TRBD2 (6 bases). V lost 4 bases, J lost 5 bases, and 13 bases lay in between. This CDR3 is 14 amino acids long. The V gene's germline CDR1 is SGDLS and CDR2 YYNGEE. The CDR3 region is CASSRGTSHNEQFF. Written as DNA, the CDR3 is TGTGCCAGCAGCAGAGGGACTTCTCACAATGAGCAGTTCTTC.

In its sample, this clonotype was seen once. V and J are TRBV6-5 and TRBJ2-2; D not resolved. Germline V gene sequence: CDR1 MNHEY, CDR2 SVGAGI. The CDR3 covers 15 residues. V dropped 0 bases and J dropped 0 bases, with 5 bases sitting between them. CDR3: CASSYSRSNTGELFF. DNA of the CDR3: TGTGCCAGCAGTTACTCTAGGTCGAACACCGGGGAGCTGTTTTTT.

The chain joins TRBV20-1 to TRBJ1-2; the D is unclear. This CDR3 has 15 amino acids. Germline values: CDR1 DFQATT, CDR2 SNEGSKA (reference sequence). Trimming took off 3 bases at V and 5 bases at J, with 19 bases between the two ends. CDR3 nucleotide sequence: TGCAGTGCTAGGACTTCAACCCCTGGCTCTTATGGCTACACCTTC. It encodes CSARTSTPGSYGYTF.

The V gene is TRBV20-1, the J gene TRBJ1-5, with D hard to call. V was pared by 0 bases and J by 7 bases, with 22 bases between. From germline, CDR1 is DFQATT and CDR2 SNEGSKA (reference sequence). The CDR3 contains 17 residues. The CDR3 sequence is CSARERLLAVREQPQHF. Here the CDR3 DNA reads TGCAGTGCTAGAGAGCGCCTCTTAGCTGTGCGGGAACAGCCCCAGCATTTT.

This clonotype was seen only once. V gene TRBV29-1 combines with J gene TRBJ2-2, with D perhaps matching TRBD2 (7 bases). This CDR3 region has 14 residues. V was trimmed by 5 bases and J by 3 bases, leaving 13 bases between them. Per the germline V gene, CDR1 is SQVTM and CDR2 is ANQGSEA. The CDR3 bases are TGCAGCGTTAGGGGGGGCTTGGACACCGGGGAGCTGTTTTTT. It codes for CSVRGGLDTGELFF.

This chain connects TRBV6-6 to TRBJ2-7, with D possibly TRBD1 on 5 matching bases. Germline CDR1 is MNHNY and CDR2 is SVGAGI (reference sequence). The CDR3 is 14 amino acids. Deletions cut 8 bases from V and 0 bases from J, with 14 bases between. The CDR3 DNA reads as TGTGCCAGCGAATCAGAAAGGGGCTCCTACGAGCAGTACTTC. Protein: CASESERGSYEQYF.

The chain recombines TRBV13 with TRBJ2-7; the match to TRBD1 covers 8 bases. Germline-derived CDR1 and CDR2 are PRHDT and FYEKMQ (reference sequence). The CDR3 spans 15 residues. The V segment lost 8 bases and the J segment 1 base; nucleotides outside the gene matches: 10. CDR3 sequence: CASSTLGQGSYEQYF. CDR3 nucleotide sequence: TGTGCCAGCTCAACTCTAGGACAGGGATCCTACGAGCAGTACTTC. The full variable domain, completed using reference TRBV13 and TRBJ2-7, is AAGVIQSPRHLIKEKRETATLKCYPIPRHDTVYWYQQGPGQDPQFLISFYEKMQSDKGSIPDRFSAQQFSDYHSELNMSSLELGDSALYFCASSTLGQGSYEQYFGPGTRLTVT.

The J gene is TRBJ2-3, the V gene TRBV19, with 7 bases fitting TRBD1. Losses at the gene ends were 6 bases for V and 3 bases for J; bases not matched to a gene: 6. Germline V gene data show CDR1 as LNHDA and CDR2 as SQIVND (reference sequence). The CDR3 length is 14 residues. DNA of the CDR3: TGTGCCAGTAGCGACAGGGTGGCAACAGATACGCAGTATTTT. Its translation: CASSDRVATDTQYF.